The rows below give T cell receptor beta chains drawn from one sample of a study of identical twins. One entry per CDR3 protein, called by TCRdb with MiXCR from the 5' RACE reads. The sample lists fewer than 250,000 distinct CDR3 sequences; 5.5% to 7% were seen once. These data were also reused for a study on yellow fever vaccine responses in identical twins.

Sequencing was carried out using memory (CD45RO+) T cells sorted from blood. These receptors originate from a woman aged 18-29 years in good health. The CDR3 runs from the conserved cysteine through the conserved F or W. A D gene is named only where the DNA matches it firmly. Clone sizes are given selectively: once, few, many, or a class where the clone is expanded.

j_gene	d_gene	abundance	v_gene	CDR3aa	CDR3nt
TRBJ2-3	TRBD2	NA	TRBV28	CASSPQAFFSGYSTDTQYF	TGTGCCAGCAGCCCCCAGGCGTTTTTTAGCGGGTATAGCACAGATACGCAGTATTTT
TRBJ2-2	NA	few	TRBV28	CASSSPAWGRNTGELFF	TGTGCCAGCAGTTCACCCGCGTGGGGGCGAAACACCGGGGAGCTGTTTTTT
TRBJ2-1	TRBD2	many	TRBV5-5	CASSYRTSGYNEQFF	TGTGCCAGCAGCTATCGGACTAGCGGCTACAATGAGCAGTTCTTC
TRBJ2-5	NA	NA	TRBV3-1	CASIDTGAKETQYF	TGTGCCAGCATCGATACCGGGGCAAAAGAGACCCAGTACTTC
TRBJ2-3	NA	many	TRBV6-2/TRBV6-3	CASSYSGRDPRDTQYF	TGTGCCAGCAGTTACAGTGGGCGGGATCCCCGCGATACGCAGTATTTT
TRBJ1-2	NA	many	TRBV6-1	CASSPSASNYGYTF	TGTGCCAGCAGTCCCTCCGCCTCGAACTATGGCTACACCTTC
TRBJ2-3	TRBD1	few	TRBV6-1	CASSQQPPGQGTDTQYF	TGTGCCAGCAGTCAACAACCTCCGGGACAGGGCACAGATACGCAGTATTTT
TRBJ2-2	NA	NA	TRBV2	CASSEWETGELFF	TGTGCCAGCAGTGAGTGGGAGACCGGGGAGCTGTTTTTT
TRBJ2-2	TRBD2	NA	TRBV20-1	CSATGASGGLRTGELFF	TGCAGTGCTACCGGGGCTAGCGGGGGGCTGAGAACCGGGGAGCTGTTTTTT
TRBJ2-3	TRBD2	NA	TRBV15	CATSSGRETTDTQYF	TGTGCCACCAGCAGTGGGAGGGAGACGACGGATACGCAGTATTTT
TRBJ2-3	NA	NA	TRBV4-1	CASSQRTFSTDTQYF	TGCGCCAGCAGCCAACGGACCTTTAGCACAGATACGCAGTATTTT
TRBJ2-2	NA	NA	TRBV11-2	CASSSVRQGYTGELFF	TGTGCCAGCAGCTCAGTCCGGCAGGGGTACACCGGGGAGCTGTTTTTT
TRBJ2-1	NA	NA	TRBV18	CASSPGTHEQFF	TGTGCCAGCTCACCCGGCACCCATGAGCAGTTCTTC
TRBJ2-2	TRBD1	NA	TRBV28	CASSLPRRGQRTGELFF	TGTGCCAGCAGTTTGCCCCGCAGGGGGCAGCGGACCGGGGAGCTGTTTTTT
TRBJ1-4	TRBD1	many	TRBV20-1	CSARDVGGVYEKLFF	TGCAGTGCTAGAGATGTAGGGGGCGTCTATGAAAAACTGTTTTTT
TRBJ2-6	NA	many	TRBV27	CASREGSGANVLTF	TGTGCCAGCAGGGAGGGCTCTGGGGCCAACGTCCTGACTTTC
TRBJ1-6	NA	many	TRBV10-3	CAISDQQGFGLTLHF	TGTGCCATCAGTGACCAACAGGGTTTTGGGCTAACCCTCCACTTT
TRBJ2-1	NA	NA	TRBV7-9	CASSLDFRTRGNEQFF	TGTGCCAGCAGCTTAGATTTTAGGACCCGAGGCAATGAGCAGTTCTTC
TRBJ2-4	NA	NA	TRBV20-1	CSAREPLQGAKNIQYF	TGCAGTGCTAGAGAACCACTACAGGGAGCCAAAAACATTCAGTACTTC
TRBJ2-3	NA	NA	TRBV29-1	CSFHLTDTQYF	TGCAGCTTCCACCTCACAGATACGCAGTATTTT
TRBJ2-1	NA	few	TRBV10-3	CAISELDSSRYNEQFF	TGTGCCATCAGTGAGCTGGACAGCTCCCGATACAATGAGCAGTTCTTC
TRBJ2-2	NA	few	TRBV7-2	CASSFLPGQNTGELFF	TGTGCCAGCAGCTTTTTACCGGGACAGAACACCGGGGAGCTGTTTTTT
TRBJ1-2	TRBD1	NA	TRBV6-1	CAFWDRFYGYTF	TGTGCCTTTTGGGACAGGTTTTATGGCTACACCTTC
TRBJ1-2	NA	many	TRBV7-2	CASSRAGGNYGYTF	TGTGCCAGCAGCCGGGCCGGGGGTAACTATGGCTACACCTTC
TRBJ1-4	NA	NA	TRBV5-1	CASSLGAGNNEKLFF	TGCGCCAGCAGCTTGGGCGCAGGAAATAATGAAAAACTGTTTTTT
TRBJ2-1	NA	many	TRBV5-1	CASSLVGSRTKVHEQFF	TGCGCCAGCAGCTTGGTTGGCTCCCGGACCAAAGTCCACGAGCAGTTCTTC
TRBJ2-6	NA	few	TRBV10-3	CAISAGPGGTGQSGANVLTF	TGTGCCATCAGCGCTGGGCCCGGGGGGACAGGTCAATCTGGGGCCAACGTCCTGACTTTC
TRBJ2-1	TRBD2	once	TRBV11-2	CASSLEGAGLVAMEKFF	TGTGCCAGCAGCTTAGAAGGTGCGGGACTAGTGGCTATGGAGAAGTTCTTC
TRBJ2-2	NA	many	TRBV6-5	CASSYSMFSGARSGELFF	TGTGCCAGCAGTTACTCGATGTTTTCGGGGGCGCGTAGCGGGGAGCTGTTTTTT
TRBJ2-1	NA	many	TRBV5-1	CASRIDPQIYNEQFF	TGCGCCAGCAGAATAGATCCCCAAATCTACAATGAGCAGTTCTTC
TRBJ1-2	NA	NA	TRBV28	CASSSKDPYDGYTF	TGTGCCAGCAGCTCCAAGGACCCTTACGACGGCTACACCTTC
TRBJ1-1	NA	many	TRBV6-5	CASSYTGTTEAFF	TGTGCCAGCAGTTATACAGGGACCACTGAAGCTTTCTTT
TRBJ2-5	TRBD2	NA	TRBV6-5	CASSYGGLAEETQYF	TGTGCCAGCAGTTACGGAGGCCTAGCGGAAGAGACCCAGTACTTC
TRBJ1-2	NA	NA	TRBV27	CASSFRGSYGYTF	TGTGCCAGCAGTTTCAGAGGGTCCTATGGCTACACCTTC
TRBJ2-3	NA	few	TRBV20-1	CSARRGGGTTDTQYF	TGCAGTGCTAGAAGGGGCGGCGGGACTACAGATACGCAGTATTTT
TRBJ2-3	TRBD1	NA	TRBV2	CASQPGQGLDTQYF	TGTGCCAGCCAACCGGGACAGGGGCTTGATACGCAGTATTTT
TRBJ1-5	TRBD1	NA	TRBV12-3/TRBV12-4	CASSSRQGLHQPQHF	TGTGCCAGCAGTTCGCGACAGGGGCTCCATCAGCCCCAGCATTTT
TRBJ2-5	NA	few	TRBV6-1	CASSVGGTGETQYF	TGTGCCAGCAGTGTAGGGGGGACGGGAGAGACCCAGTACTTC
TRBJ1-2	NA	NA	TRBV28	CASRDTAQGGYTF	TGTGCCAGCAGGGACACAGCTCAGGGTGGCTACACCTTC
TRBJ2-1	TRBD2	many	TRBV20-1	CSAPPGRGGYNEQFF	TGCAGTGCACCTCCGGGGCGGGGGGGCTACAATGAGCAGTTCTTC
TRBJ1-2	TRBD1	few	TRBV20-1	CSARDSTRGRFYGYTF	TGCAGTGCTAGAGATTCTACCAGGGGGCGCTTCTATGGCTACACCTTC
TRBJ2-5	NA	NA	TRBV3-1	CASSQRANQETQYF	TGTGCCAGCAGCCAACGGGCTAACCAAGAGACCCAGTACTTC
TRBJ2-1	TRBD2	many	TRBV5-1	CASSYRPGTSGGVNNEQFF	TGCGCCAGCAGCTATCGACCCGGGACTAGCGGGGGGGTCAACAATGAGCAGTTCTTC
TRBJ2-5	NA	NA	TRBV18	CASSPGYQETQYF	TGTGCCAGCTCACCAGGGTACCAAGAGACCCAGTACTTC
TRBJ2-7	TRBD1	many	TRBV5-1	CASSFDRGYEQYF	TGCGCCAGCAGCTTTGACAGGGGATACGAGCAGTACTTC
TRBJ2-5	TRBD2	NA	TRBV20-1	CSASPSGVETQYF	TGCAGTGCTAGCCCTAGCGGGGTTGAGACCCAGTACTTC
TRBJ2-5	TRBD1	many	TRBV14	CASSQGQGRRQETQYF	TGTGCCAGCAGCCAGGGACAGGGGAGGAGGCAAGAGACCCAGTACTTC
TRBJ1-2	TRBD1	many	TRBV7-9	CASSPPGQGKVYTF	TGTGCCAGCAGCCCCCCGGGACAGGGGAAAGTCTACACCTTC
TRBJ2-2	NA	few	TRBV2	CASGRGGELFF	TGTGCCAGCGGACGGGGCGGGGAGCTGTTTTTT
TRBJ1-3	NA	NA	TRBV18	CASSRDLGNTIYF	TGTGCCAGCTCACGGGACCTTGGAAACACCATATATTTT
TRBJ1-4	NA	many	TRBV5-1	CASSWRGARDEKLFF	TGCGCCAGCAGCTGGAGGGGGGCGCGAGACGAAAAACTGTTTTTT
TRBJ1-5	NA	few	TRBV6-2/TRBV6-3	CASSSMSNQPQHF	TGTGCCAGCAGTTCAATGAGCAATCAGCCCCAGCATTTT
TRBJ2-3	TRBD2	many	TRBV29-1	CSVDLAGGGGTDTQYF	TGCAGCGTTGATTTGGCGGGAGGCGGGGGCACAGATACGCAGTATTTT
TRBJ2-3	TRBD2	few	TRBV5-1	CASSLASGLAGSRSTDTQYF	TGCGCCAGCAGCTTGGCCTCGGGACTAGCGGGATCCAGAAGCACAGATACGCAGTATTTT
TRBJ1-3	TRBD1	few	TRBV10-3	CAISDLDRAGNTIYF	TGTGCCATCAGTGACCTGGACAGGGCTGGAAACACCATATATTTT